These 9 T cell receptor beta chains came from one sample sequenced in a study of blood T cell repertoires in COVID-19. The protocol was immunoSEQ multiplex PCR, while the TCRdb copy is restricted to in-frame clones and leaves out a portion. The sample contains approximately 350,000 clones, over 70% of which appear only once. The sequenced material came from peripheral blood. These receptors all come from a woman in her fifties or sixties with COVID-19, enrolled during active disease.

This chain links TRBV18 with TRBJ2-1, with D perhaps TRBD1 (5 bases). The CDR3 loop spans 14 amino acids. Germline V gene sequence: CDR1 KGHSH, CDR2 LQKENI. The V gene lost 4 bases and the J gene lost 8 bases, with 15 bases spanning the gap. The CDR3 bases are TGTGCCAGCTCACGGGGCGGTGGTACGGATGAGCAGTTCTTC. Protein: CASSRGGGTDEQFF.

This chain joins TRBV5-1 and TRBJ1-3, with D unresolved. Germline assignment: CDR1 SGHRS and CDR2 YFSETQ. This CDR3 spans 16 amino acids. The ends were cut back, 1 base at V and 0 bases at J, with 11 bases in the middle. CDR3 coding DNA: TGCGCCAGCAGCTTGAACGCGGTAACCTCTGGAAACACCATATATTTT. It is translated as CASSLNAVTSGNTIYF. The whole variable domain, remainder taken from reference TRBV5-1 and TRBJ1-3, is KAGVTQTPRYLIKTRGQQVTLSCSPISGHRSVSWYQQTPGQGLQFLFEYFSETQRNKGNFPGRFSGRQFSNSRSEMNVSTLELGDSALYLCASSLNAVTSGNTIYFGEGSWLTVV.

The rearrangement links TRBV11-2 to TRBJ2-1; 8 bases are shared with TRBD2. Germline V lookup: CDR1 SGHAT, CDR2 FQNNGV. CDR3 length: 14 residues. V shed 4 bases, J shed 6 bases, and the junction held 5 bases outside the gene matches. In DNA, the CDR3 is TGTGCCAGCAGCTCCTGGACTAGCCTCAATGAGCAGTTCTTC. Protein sequence: CASSSWTSLNEQFF.

This chain joins TRBV27 and TRBJ2-1, with 11 bases fitting TRBD2. Looked up from germline, CDR1 is MNHEY and CDR2 is SMNVEV (reference sequence). V lost 7 bases and J lost 5; bases outside the gene matches: 13. CDR3 length: 17 amino acids. The CDR3, as DNA: TGTGCCAGCAACCACCGACTAGCGGGGTTGGGTAACAATGAGCAGTTCTTC. It specifies CASNHRLAGLGNNEQFF.

The rearrangement uses TRBV30 and TRBJ2-1; D possibly corresponds to TRBD1 (5 bases). There are 11 residues in the CDR3. CDR1 and CDR2 from the germline V gene are GTSNPN and SVGIG (reference sequence). Trimming removed 0 bases at V and 14 bases at J, with 11 bases between. CDR3 region: CAWSVGAVKFF. The DNA for the CDR3 is TGTGCCTGGAGTGTAGGGGCGGTTAAGTTCTTC. Based on the CDR3 plus reference TRBV30 and TRBJ2-1, the full variable domain is SQTIHQWPATLVQPVGSPLSLECTVEGTSNPNLYWYRQAAGRGLQLLFYSVGIGQISSEVPQNLSASRPQDRQFILSSKKLLLSDSGFYLCAWSVGAVKFFGPGTRLTVL.

The count of this clone is one. The V and J genes are TRBV6-5 and TRBJ1-5, with D tentatively TRBD1 (6 bases). Germline loops: CDR1 MNHEY, CDR2 SVGAGI. This CDR3 is 15 amino acids long. Trimming cost V 7 bases and J 6 bases, with 19 bases left between them. The CDR3 DNA follows: TGTGCCAGCACCGACGTACAGGGACACGGTCAGCCCCAGCATTTT. Protein sequence: CASTDVQGHGQPQHF.

This clone showed up just once. The CDR3 DNA reads TGTGCCTGGAGTGTATCTTCGGCTAGTTTGCGGTATTTT. Amino acid sequence: CAWSVSSASLRYF. The chain joins TRBV30 to TRBJ2-3; D is ambiguous. The V end lost 0 bases, the J end lost 14 bases, and 18 bases lay between the germline ends. This CDR3 has 13 residues. Germline CDR1 is GTSNPN and CDR2 is SVGIG (reference sequence).

The gene calls are TRBV21-1 and TRBJ2-3; the table calls TRBD1, which could not be checked here. TRBV21-1 is a pseudogene segment. The CDR3 spans 19 residues. CDR3 amino acids: CASSKGQVSFGWVTDTQYF. Written as DNA, the CDR3 is TGTGCCAGCAGCAAAGGGCAGGTGTCCTTTGGATGGGTGACAGATACGCAGTATTTT.

The chain uses TRBV11-2 and TRBJ2-7; the match to TRBD1 covers 9 bases. This CDR3 spans 13 amino acids. CDR1 is SGHAT and CDR2 is FQNNGV in the germline V gene. With V trimmed by 5 bases and J by 6 bases, 5 bases remained unmatched. For the CDR3, the DNA is TGTGCCAGCAGCAGGACAGGGGTGGGCGAGCAGTACTTC. This encodes CASSRTGVGEQYF.